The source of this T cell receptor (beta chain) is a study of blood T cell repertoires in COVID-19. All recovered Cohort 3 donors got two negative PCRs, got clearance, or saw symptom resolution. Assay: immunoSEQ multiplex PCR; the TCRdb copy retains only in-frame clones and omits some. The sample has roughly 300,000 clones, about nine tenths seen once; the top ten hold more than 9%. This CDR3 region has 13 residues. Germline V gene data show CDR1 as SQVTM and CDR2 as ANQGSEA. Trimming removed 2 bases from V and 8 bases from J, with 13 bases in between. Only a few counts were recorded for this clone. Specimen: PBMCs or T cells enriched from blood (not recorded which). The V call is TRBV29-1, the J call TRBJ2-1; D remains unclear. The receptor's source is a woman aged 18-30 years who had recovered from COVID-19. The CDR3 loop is CSVEKRPQDEQFF. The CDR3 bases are TGCAGCGTTGAAAAGCGTCCTCAAGATGAGCAGTTCTTC.